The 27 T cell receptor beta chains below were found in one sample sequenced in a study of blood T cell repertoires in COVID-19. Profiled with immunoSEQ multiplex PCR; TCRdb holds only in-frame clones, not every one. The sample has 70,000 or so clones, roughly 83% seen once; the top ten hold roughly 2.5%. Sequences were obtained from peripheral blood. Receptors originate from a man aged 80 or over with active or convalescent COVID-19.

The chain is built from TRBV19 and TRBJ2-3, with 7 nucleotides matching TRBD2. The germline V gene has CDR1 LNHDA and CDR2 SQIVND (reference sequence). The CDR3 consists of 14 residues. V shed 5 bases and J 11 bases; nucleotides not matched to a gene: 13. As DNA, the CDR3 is TGTGCCAGTAGTTCCCGGTCGGAGGGGAGGGGGCAGTATTTT. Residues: CASSSRSEGRGQYF.

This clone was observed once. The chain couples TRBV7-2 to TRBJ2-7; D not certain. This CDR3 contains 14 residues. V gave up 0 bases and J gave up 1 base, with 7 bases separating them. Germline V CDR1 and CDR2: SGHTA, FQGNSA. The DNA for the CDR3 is TGTGCCAGCAGCTTAGCGAGCATATCCTACGAGCAGTACTTC. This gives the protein CASSLASISYEQYF.

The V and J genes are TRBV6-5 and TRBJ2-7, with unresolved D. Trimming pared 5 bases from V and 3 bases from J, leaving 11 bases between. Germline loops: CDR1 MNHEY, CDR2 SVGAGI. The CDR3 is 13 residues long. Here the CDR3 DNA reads TGTGCCAGCAGTAAATACTCTAACTACGAGCAGTACTTC. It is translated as CASSKYSNYEQYF.

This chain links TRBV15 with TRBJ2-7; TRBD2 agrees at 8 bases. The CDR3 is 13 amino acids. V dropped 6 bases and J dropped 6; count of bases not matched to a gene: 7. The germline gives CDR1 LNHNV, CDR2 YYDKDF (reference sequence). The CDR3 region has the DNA TGTGCCACCAGGGGCCTCGGGGGGGGCGAGCAGTACTTC. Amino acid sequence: CATRGLGGGEQYF. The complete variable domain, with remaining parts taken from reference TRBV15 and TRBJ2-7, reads DAMVIQNPRYQVTQFGKPVTLSCSQTLNHNVMYWYQQKSSQAPKLLFHYYDKDFNNEADTPDNFQSRRPNTSFCFLDIRSPGLGDTAMYLCATRGLGGGEQYFGPGTRLTVT.

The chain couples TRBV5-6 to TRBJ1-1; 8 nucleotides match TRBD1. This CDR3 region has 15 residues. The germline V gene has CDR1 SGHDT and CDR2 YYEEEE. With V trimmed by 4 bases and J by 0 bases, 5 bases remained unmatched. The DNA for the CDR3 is TGTGCCAGCAGCGGGGGGACAGGACTGAACACTGAAGCTTTCTTT. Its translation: CASSGGTGLNTEAFF.

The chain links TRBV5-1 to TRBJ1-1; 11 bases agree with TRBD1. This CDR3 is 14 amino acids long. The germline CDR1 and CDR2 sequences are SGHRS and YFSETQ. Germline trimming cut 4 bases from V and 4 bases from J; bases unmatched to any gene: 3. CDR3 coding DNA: TGCGCCAGCAGCGGTGGGACAGGGGGCACTGAAGCTTTCTTT. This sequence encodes CASSGGTGGTEAFF.

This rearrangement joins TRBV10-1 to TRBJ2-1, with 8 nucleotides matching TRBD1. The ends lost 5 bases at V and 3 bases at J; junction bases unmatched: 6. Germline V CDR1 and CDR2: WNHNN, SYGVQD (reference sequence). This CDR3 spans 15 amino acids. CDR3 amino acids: CASSRRTGGYNEQFF. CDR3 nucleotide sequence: TGCGCCAGCAGTCGTCGTACAGGGGGCTACAATGAGCAGTTCTTC.

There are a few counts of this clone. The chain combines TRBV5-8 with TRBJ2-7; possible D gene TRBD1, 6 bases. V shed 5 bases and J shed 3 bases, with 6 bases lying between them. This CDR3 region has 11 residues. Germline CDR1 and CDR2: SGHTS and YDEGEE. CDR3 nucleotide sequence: TGTGCCAGCAGAGGGGGCTACGAGCAGTACTTC. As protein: CASRGGYEQYF.

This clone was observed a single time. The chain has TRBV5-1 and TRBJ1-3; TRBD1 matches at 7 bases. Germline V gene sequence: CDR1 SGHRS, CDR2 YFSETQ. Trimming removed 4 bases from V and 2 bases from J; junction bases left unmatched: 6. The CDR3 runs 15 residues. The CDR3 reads CASSTEDRAGNTIYF. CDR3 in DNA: TGCGCCAGCAGCACGGAAGACAGGGCTGGAAACACCATATATTTT.

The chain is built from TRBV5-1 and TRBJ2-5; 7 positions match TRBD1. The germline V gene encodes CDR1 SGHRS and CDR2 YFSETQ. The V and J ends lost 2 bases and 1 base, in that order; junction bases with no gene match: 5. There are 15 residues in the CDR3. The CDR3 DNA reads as TGCGCCAGCAGCTTAATGACAGGGCTCCAAGAGACCCAGTACTTC. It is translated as CASSLMTGLQETQYF. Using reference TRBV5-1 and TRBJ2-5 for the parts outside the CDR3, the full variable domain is KAGVTQTPRYLIKTRGQQVTLSCSPISGHRSVSWYQQTPGQGLQFLFEYFSETQRNKGNFPGRFSGRQFSNSRSEMNVSTLELGDSALYLCASSLMTGLQETQYFGPGTRLLVL.

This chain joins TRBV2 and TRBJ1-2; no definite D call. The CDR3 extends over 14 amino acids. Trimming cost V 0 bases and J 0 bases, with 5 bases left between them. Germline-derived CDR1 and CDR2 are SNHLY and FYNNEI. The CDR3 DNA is TGTGCCAGCAGTGAAGCCGGGGCTAACTATGGCTACACCTTC. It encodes CASSEAGANYGYTF.

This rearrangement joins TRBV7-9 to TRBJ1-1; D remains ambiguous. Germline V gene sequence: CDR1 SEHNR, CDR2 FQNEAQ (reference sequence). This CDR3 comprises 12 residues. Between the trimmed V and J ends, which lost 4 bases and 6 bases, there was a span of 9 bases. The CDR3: CASSSVGAEAFF. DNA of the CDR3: TGTGCCAGCAGCTCTGTCGGGGCTGAAGCTTTCTTT.

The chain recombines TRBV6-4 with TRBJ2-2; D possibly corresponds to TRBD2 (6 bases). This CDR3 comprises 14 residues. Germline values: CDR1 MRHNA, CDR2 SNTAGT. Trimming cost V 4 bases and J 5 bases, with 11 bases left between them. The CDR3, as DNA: TGTGCCAGCAGTGTCGAAGGAGGGACCGGGGAGCTGTTTTTT. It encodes CASSVEGGTGELFF.

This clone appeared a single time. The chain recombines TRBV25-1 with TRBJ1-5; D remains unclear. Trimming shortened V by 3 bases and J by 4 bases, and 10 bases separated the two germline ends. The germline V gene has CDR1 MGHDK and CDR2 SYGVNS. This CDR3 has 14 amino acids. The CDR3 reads CASSEGGINQPQHF. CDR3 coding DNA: TGTGCCAGCAGTGAGGGAGGTATTAATCAGCCCCAGCATTTT.

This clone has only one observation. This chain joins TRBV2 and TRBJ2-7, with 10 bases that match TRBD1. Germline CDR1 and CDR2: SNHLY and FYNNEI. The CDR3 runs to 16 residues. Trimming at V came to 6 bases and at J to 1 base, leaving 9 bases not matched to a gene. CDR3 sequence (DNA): TGTGCCAGCAGCCCCGGGACAGGGGCCAAATCCTACGAGCAGTACTTC. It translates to CASSPGTGAKSYEQYF.

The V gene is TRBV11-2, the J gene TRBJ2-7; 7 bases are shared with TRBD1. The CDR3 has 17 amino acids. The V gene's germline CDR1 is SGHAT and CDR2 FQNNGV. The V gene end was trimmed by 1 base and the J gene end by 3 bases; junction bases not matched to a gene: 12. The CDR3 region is CASSLAPTGRDDYEQYF. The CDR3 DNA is TGTGCCAGCAGCTTAGCCCCGACAGGGAGAGACGACTACGAGCAGTACTTC.

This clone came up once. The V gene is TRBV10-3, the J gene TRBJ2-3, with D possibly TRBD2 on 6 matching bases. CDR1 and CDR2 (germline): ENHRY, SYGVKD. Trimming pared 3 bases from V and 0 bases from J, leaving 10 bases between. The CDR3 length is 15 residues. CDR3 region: CAISEPRGSTDTQYF. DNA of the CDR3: TGTGCCATCAGTGAACCCCGGGGGAGCACAGATACGCAGTATTTT.

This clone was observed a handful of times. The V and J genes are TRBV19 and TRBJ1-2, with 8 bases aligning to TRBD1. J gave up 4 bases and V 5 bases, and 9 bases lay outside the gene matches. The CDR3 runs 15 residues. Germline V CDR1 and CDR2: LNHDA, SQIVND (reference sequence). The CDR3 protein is CASSLDRERGYGYTF. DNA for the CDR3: TGTGCCAGTAGTTTGGACAGGGAACGAGGCTATGGCTACACCTTC. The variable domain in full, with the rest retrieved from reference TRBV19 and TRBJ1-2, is DGGITQSPKYLFRKEGQNVTLSCEQNLNHDAMYWYRQDPGQGLRLIYYSQIVNDFQKGDIAEGYSVSREKKESFPLTVTSAQKNPTAFYLCASSLDRERGYGYTFGSGTRLTVV.

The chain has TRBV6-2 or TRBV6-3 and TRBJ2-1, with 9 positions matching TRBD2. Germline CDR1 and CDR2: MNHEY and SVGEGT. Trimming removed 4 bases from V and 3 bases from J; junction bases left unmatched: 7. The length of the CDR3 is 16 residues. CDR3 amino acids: CASSSRLADHYNEQFF. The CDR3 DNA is TGTGCCAGCAGTTCTCGACTAGCGGACCACTACAATGAGCAGTTCTTC.

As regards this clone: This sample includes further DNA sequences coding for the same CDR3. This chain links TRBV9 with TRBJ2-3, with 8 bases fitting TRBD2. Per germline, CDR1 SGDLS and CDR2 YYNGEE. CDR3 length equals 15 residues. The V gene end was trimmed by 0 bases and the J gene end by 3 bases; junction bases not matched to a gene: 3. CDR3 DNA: TGTGCCAGCAGCGTAGACGGGGGGGCAACAGATACGCAGTATTTT. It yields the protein CASSVDGGATDTQYF.

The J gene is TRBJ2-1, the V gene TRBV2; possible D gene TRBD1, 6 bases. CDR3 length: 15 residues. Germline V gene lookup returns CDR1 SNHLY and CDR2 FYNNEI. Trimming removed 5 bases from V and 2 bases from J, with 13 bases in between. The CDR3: CASSYRQATYNEQFF. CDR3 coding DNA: TGTGCCAGCAGTTATCGACAGGCCACCTACAATGAGCAGTTCTTC.

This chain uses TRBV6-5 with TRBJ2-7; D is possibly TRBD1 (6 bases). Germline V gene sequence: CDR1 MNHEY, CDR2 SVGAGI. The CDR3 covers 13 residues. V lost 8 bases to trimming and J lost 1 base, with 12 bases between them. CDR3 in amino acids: CASGTTISYEQYF. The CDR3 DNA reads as TGTGCCAGCGGGACAACAATTTCCTACGAGCAGTACTTC.

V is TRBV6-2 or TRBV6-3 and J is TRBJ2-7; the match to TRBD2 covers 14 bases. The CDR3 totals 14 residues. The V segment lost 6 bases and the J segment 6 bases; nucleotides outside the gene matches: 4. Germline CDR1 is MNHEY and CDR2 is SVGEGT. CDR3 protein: CASSGLAGGGEQYF. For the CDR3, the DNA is TGTGCCAGCAGCGGACTAGCGGGAGGTGGCGAGCAGTACTTC.

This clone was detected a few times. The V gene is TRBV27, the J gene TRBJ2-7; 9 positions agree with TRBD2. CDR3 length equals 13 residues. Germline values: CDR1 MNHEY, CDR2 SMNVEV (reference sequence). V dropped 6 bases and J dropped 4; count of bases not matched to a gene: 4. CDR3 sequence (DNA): TGTGCCAGCAGAGCGGGGGGCGGGTACGAGCAGTACTTC. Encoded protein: CASRAGGGYEQYF.

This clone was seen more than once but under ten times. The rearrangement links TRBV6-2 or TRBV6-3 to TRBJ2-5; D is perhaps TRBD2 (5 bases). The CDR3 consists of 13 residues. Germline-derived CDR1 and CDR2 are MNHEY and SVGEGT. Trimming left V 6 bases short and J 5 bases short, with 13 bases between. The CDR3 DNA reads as TGTGCCAGCAGCAAACTAGGTTGGGAGACCCAGTACTTC. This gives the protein CASSKLGWETQYF.

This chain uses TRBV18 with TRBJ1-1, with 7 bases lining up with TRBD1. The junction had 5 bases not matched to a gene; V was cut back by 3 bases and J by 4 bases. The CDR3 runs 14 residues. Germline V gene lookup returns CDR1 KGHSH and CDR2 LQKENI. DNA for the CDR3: TGTGCCAGCTCACCCAGGGGGGAAAGCACTGAAGCTTTCTTT. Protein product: CASSPRGESTEAFF.

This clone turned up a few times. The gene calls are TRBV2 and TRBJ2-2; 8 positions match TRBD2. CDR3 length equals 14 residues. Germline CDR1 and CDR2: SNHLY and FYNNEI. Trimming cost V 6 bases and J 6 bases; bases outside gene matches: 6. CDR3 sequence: CASSEGLVPGELFF. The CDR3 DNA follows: TGTGCCAGCAGCGAGGGACTAGTCCCCGGGGAGCTGTTTTTT.